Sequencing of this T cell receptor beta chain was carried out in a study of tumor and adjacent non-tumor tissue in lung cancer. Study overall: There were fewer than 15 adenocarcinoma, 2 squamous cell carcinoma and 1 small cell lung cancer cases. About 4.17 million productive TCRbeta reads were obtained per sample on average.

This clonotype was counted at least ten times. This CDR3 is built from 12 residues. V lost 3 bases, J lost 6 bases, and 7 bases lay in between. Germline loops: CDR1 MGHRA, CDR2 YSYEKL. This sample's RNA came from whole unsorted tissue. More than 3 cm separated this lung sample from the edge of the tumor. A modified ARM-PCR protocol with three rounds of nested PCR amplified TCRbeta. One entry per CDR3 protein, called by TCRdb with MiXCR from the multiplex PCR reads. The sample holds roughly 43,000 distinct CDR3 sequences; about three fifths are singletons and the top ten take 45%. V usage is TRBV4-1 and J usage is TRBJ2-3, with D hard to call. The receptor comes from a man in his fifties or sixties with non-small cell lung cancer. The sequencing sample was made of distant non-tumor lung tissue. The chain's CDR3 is CASSQDGDTQYF. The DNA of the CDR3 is TGCGCCAGCAGCCAGGACGGGGATACGCAGTATTTT.